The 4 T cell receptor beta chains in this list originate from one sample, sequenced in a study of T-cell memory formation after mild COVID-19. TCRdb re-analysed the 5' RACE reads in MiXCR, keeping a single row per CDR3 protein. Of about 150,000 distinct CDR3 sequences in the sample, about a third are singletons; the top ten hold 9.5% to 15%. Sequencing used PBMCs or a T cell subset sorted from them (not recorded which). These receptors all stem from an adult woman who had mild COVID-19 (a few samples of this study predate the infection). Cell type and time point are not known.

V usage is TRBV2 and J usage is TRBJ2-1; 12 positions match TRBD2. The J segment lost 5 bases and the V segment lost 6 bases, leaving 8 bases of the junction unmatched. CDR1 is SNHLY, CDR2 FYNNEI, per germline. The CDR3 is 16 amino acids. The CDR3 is CASRDGLAGLNNEQFF. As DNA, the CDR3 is TGTGCCAGCAGAGATGGACTAGCGGGATTGAACAATGAGCAGTTCTTC. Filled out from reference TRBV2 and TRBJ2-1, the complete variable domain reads EPEVTQTPSHQVTQMGQEVILRCVPISNHLYFYWYRQILGQKVEFLVSFYNNEISEKSEIFDDQFSVERPDGSNFTLKIRSTKLEDSAMYFCASRDGLAGLNNEQFFGPGTRLTVL.

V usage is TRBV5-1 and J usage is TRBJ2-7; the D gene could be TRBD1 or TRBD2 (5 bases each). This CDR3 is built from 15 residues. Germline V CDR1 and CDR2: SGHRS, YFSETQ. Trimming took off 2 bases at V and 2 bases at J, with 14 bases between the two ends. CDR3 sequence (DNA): TGCGCCAGCAGCTTTAATTGGGACCCGACCTACGAGCAGTACTTC. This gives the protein CASSFNWDPTYEQYF.

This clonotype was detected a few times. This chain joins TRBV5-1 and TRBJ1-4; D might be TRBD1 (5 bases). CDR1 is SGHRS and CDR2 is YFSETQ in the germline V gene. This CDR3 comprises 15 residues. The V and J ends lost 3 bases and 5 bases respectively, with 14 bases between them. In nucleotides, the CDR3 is TGCGCCAGCAGCTCACGGGGGGACTCCAATGAAAAACTGTTTTTT. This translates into CASSSRGDSNEKLFF. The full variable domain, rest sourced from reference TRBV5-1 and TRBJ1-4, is KAGVTQTPRYLIKTRGQQVTLSCSPISGHRSVSWYQQTPGQGLQFLFEYFSETQRNKGNFPGRFSGRQFSNSRSEMNVSTLELGDSALYLCASSSRGDSNEKLFFGSGTQLSVL.

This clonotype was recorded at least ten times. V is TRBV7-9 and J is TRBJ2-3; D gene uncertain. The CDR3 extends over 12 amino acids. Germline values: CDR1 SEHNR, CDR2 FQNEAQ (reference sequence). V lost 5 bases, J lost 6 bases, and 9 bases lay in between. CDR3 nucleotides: TGTGCCAGCAGCCCTCAAGGGGATACGCAGTATTTT. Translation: CASSPQGDTQYF.